This T cell receptor (beta chain) was recorded in a study of T cells in Graves' hyperthyroidism and ophthalmopathy. It was RNA transcripts that yielded the amplified TCR beta CDR3 regions. The study used the HTBI primer set for a first-round RT-PCR of the TCR CDR3. Each CDR3 protein gets one entry after TCRdb re-called the multiplex PCR reads with MiXCR. The sample has roughly 500,000 distinct CDR3 sequences, approximately 16% seen once. CDR3 length: 13 amino acids. The germline gives CDR1 SNHLY, CDR2 FYNNEI. Trimming pared 7 bases from V and 5 bases from J, leaving 13 bases between. Specimen: blood. V gene TRBV2 combines with J gene TRBJ2-3; D gene uncertain. The source is a woman aged 25 to 39 with Graves' ophthalmopathy. For the CDR3, the DNA is TGTGCCAGCACCGTCGGGTTCCAAGATACGCAGTATTTT. Its translation is CASTVGFQDTQYF.